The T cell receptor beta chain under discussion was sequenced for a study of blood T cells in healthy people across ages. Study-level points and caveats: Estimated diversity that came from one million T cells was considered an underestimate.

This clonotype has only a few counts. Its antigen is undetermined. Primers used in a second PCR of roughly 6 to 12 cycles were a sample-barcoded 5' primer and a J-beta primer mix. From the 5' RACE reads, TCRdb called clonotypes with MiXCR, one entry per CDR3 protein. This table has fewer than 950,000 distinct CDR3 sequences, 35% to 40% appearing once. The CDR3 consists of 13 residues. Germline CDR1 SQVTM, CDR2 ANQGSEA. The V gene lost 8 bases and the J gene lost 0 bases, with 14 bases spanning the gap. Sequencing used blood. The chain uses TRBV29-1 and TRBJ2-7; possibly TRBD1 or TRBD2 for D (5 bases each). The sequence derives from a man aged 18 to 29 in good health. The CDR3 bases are TGCAGCTTCTCGTTGGGGGACTCCTACGAGCAGTACTTC. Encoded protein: CSFSLGDSYEQYF.